This entry lists 32 T cell receptor beta chains sequenced from one sample in a study of type 1 and type 2 diabetes patients. Amplification started from genomic DNA. A primer set of 30 forward and 13 reverse primers amplified the CDR3. TCRdb recomputed calls from the multiplex PCR reads with MiXCR, one row per CDR3 protein. The sample holds 270,000 or so distinct CDR3 sequences, approximately 50% seen once. Sample: peripheral blood mononuclear cells (PBMCs). Every receptor here comes from a young man with type 2 diabetes.

This clonotype has at least ten counts. This chain uses TRBV7-8 with TRBJ1-2, with D perhaps matching TRBD1 (5 bases). V lost 10 bases to trimming and J lost 6 bases, with 15 bases between them. Per the germline V gene, CDR1 is SGHVS and CDR2 is FQNEAQ. The CDR3 has 12 residues. For the CDR3, the DNA is TGTGCCACCGGTCGAGGGGCGGATGGCTACACCTTC. Its protein product is CATGRGADGYTF.

The J gene is TRBJ2-2, the V gene TRBV15; D may be TRBD1 (6 bases). The germline V and J ends were trimmed by 4 bases and 4 bases, with 10 bases remaining between them. Germline CDR1 LNHNV, CDR2 YYDKDF (reference sequence). The CDR3 is made up of 14 amino acids. CDR3 region: CATSTTGTTGELFF. The CDR3 DNA reads TGTGCCACCAGCACGACAGGAACCACCGGGGAGCTGTTTTTT.

This clonotype was counted at least ten times. This sequence joins TRBV14 and TRBJ2-5, with 13 bases matching TRBD2. This CDR3 has 16 amino acids. Looked up from germline, CDR1 is SGHDN and CDR2 is FVKESK. The J segment lost 5 bases and the V segment lost 4 bases, leaving 7 bases of the junction unmatched. CDR3 residues: CASSLWTSGSGETQYF. In nucleotides, the CDR3 is TGTGCCAGCAGCCTTTGGACTAGCGGGAGCGGCGAGACCCAGTACTTC.

This clonotype has just a few counts. The germline gene is not matched at one end of the junction; a read error may be the cause. The chain uses TRBV24-1 and TRBJ1-2; no reliable D call. CDR1 and CDR2 from the germline V gene are KGHDR and SFDVKD. The CDR3 covers 13 residues. This CDR3 reads CATSDYGYSGVSF. The CDR3, as DNA: TGTGCCACCAGTGATTATGGATACTCGGGAGTCAGCTTC.

V is TRBV7-8 and J is TRBJ2-7; 9 bases line up with TRBD2. The V gene end was trimmed by 4 bases and the J gene end by 9 bases; junction bases not matched to a gene: 7. The germline gives CDR1 SGHVS, CDR2 FQNEAQ. This CDR3 has 13 amino acids. The CDR3 region is CASSSTRGLAQYF. The CDR3 DNA reads as TGTGCCAGCAGCTCAACCCGGGGACTAGCGCAGTACTTC.

The gene calls are TRBV19 and TRBJ2-1, with 9 bases that match TRBD1. The germline CDR1 and CDR2 sequences are LNHDA and SQIVND (reference sequence). V was clipped by 1 base and J by 13 bases; unmatched bases: 5. This CDR3 region has 13 residues. CDR3 sequence: CASSIGAGQGQFF. CDR3 coding DNA: TGTGCCAGTAGTATAGGAGCGGGACAGGGACAGTTCTTC.

The genes are TRBV12-3 or TRBV12-4 and TRBJ1-2; D call uncertain. The V end was cut by 3 bases, the J end by 2 bases, with 16 bases between. The CDR3 spans 16 residues. The CDR3 spells CASSFGRWTQNYGYTF. CDR3 sequence (DNA): TGTGCCAGCAGTTTTGGCAGGTGGACCCAAAACTATGGCTACACCTTC.

This clonotype appeared a few times. The chain has TRBV30 and TRBJ1-2, with no clear D. This CDR3 has 13 amino acids. Trimming took off 4 bases at V and 8 bases at J, with 17 bases between the two ends. CDR1 is GTSNPN and CDR2 is SVGIG in the germline V gene (reference sequence). The CDR3 region has the DNA TGTGCCTGGACCTACGGGCGCCGGGAGGGCTACACCTTC. Its protein product is CAWTYGRREGYTF.

V is TRBV28 and J is TRBJ1-2, with a weak D call TRBD1 (6 bases). Trimming pared 4 bases from V and 5 bases from J, leaving 14 bases between. This CDR3 has 14 amino acids. Germline-derived CDR1 and CDR2 are MDHEN and SYDVKM. The CDR3 DNA is TGTGCCAGCAGTTCAGGGGACGGGTATTATGGCTACACCTTC. It is translated as CASSSGDGYYGYTF.

The chain uses TRBV7-2 and TRBJ2-1, with D possibly matching TRBD2 (6 bases). With 1 base removed from V and 3 bases from J, the gap between germline ends came to 16 bases. Germline V gene data show CDR1 as SGHTA and CDR2 as FQGNSA. This CDR3 spans 17 amino acids. CDR3: CASSLDGIAVGYNEQFF. As DNA, the CDR3 is TGTGCCAGCAGCTTAGATGGGATAGCGGTGGGCTACAATGAGCAGTTCTTC.

This chain links TRBV28 with TRBJ2-1; D is possibly TRBD1 or TRBD2 (5 bases each). Trimming stripped 7 bases from V and 0 bases from J, with 10 bases between. In germline, CDR1 is MDHEN, CDR2 SYDVKM. The CDR3 sequence is 14 residues long. The CDR3 loop reads CASNQGASYNEQFF. CDR3 sequence (DNA): TGTGCCAGCAACCAGGGAGCCTCCTACAATGAGCAGTTCTTC.

V usage is TRBV20-1 and J usage is TRBJ1-1; 7 bases agree with TRBD1. CDR3 size: 14 residues. The V gene's germline CDR1 is DFQATT and CDR2 SNEGSKA (reference sequence). V gave up 3 bases and J gave up 4 bases; unmatched junction bases: 8. The CDR3 DNA reads as TGCAGTGCTAGGAACTACAGGGGTGCCACTGAAGCTTTCTTT. Translated: CSARNYRGATEAFF.

V gene TRBV9 combines with J gene TRBJ2-6; D perhaps matches TRBD1 (5 bases). The CDR3 sequence is 18 residues long. The ends were cut back, 6 bases at V and 0 bases at J, with 19 bases in the middle. In germline, CDR1 is SGDLS, CDR2 YYNGEE. Here the CDR3 DNA reads TGTGCCAGCAACCCAGGGAAGTTTAATGGCTCTGGGGCCAACGTCCTGACTTTC. Its protein product is CASNPGKFNGSGANVLTF.

This clonotype was detected only a few times. CDR3 coding DNA: TGTGCCAGCAGCTTAGTGGGTGACAGGGCCCACGAGCAGTACTTC. Translation gives CASSLVGDRAHEQYF. The chain links TRBV7-2 to TRBJ2-7; TRBD1 matches 7 bases. This CDR3 is built from 15 residues. Per germline, CDR1 SGHTA and CDR2 FQGNSA. J gave up 5 bases and V 1 base, and 8 bases lay outside the gene matches.

The chain combines TRBV10-3 with TRBJ2-1, with D perhaps assigned TRBD1 or TRBD2 (5 bases each). The germline V gene has CDR1 ENHRY and CDR2 SYGVKD. This CDR3 is built from 14 residues. V shed 8 bases and J shed 10 bases, with 21 bases lying between them. The CDR3: CAIHPGQAPGEQFF. The CDR3 region has the DNA TGTGCCATCCACCCGGGGCAGGCTCCCGGAGAGCAGTTCTTC.

This clonotype has more than one count but fewer than ten. The chain uses TRBV12-3 or TRBV12-4 and TRBJ1-6, with a weak D call TRBD1 (5 bases). V lost 6 bases and J 7 bases, leaving 13 bases between the germline ends. The CDR3 is 14 residues long. CDR3 in amino acids: CASRIAQGNSPLHF. The CDR3 DNA is TGTGCCAGCAGAATTGCCCAGGGAAATTCACCCCTCCACTTT.

The gene calls are TRBV3-1 and TRBJ2-7, with 7 bases lining up with TRBD1. Germline V gene data show CDR1 as LGHDT and CDR2 as YNNKEL (reference sequence). Trimming took 3 bases from V and 0 from J; bases not matched to a gene: 8. The CDR3 runs 16 residues. The CDR3: CASSQRTGPSSYEQYF. The CDR3 region has the DNA TGTGCCAGCAGCCAGAGGACAGGCCCCAGCTCCTACGAGCAGTACTTC.

The chain joins TRBV10-1 to TRBJ2-7; 9 bases line up with TRBD1. There are 14 residues in the CDR3. Germline-derived CDR1 and CDR2 are WNHNN and SYGVQD (reference sequence). V shed 6 bases and J 5 bases; nucleotides not matched to a gene: 8. CDR3 residues: CASSAGTGWDEQYF. The CDR3 coding sequence is TGCGCCAGCAGCGCCGGGACAGGGTGGGACGAGCAGTACTTC.

This clonotype has only a few counts. The V call is TRBV24-1, the J call TRBJ2-5; D tentatively reads TRBD1 or TRBD2 (5 bases each). The CDR3 is 13 amino acids. V was clipped by 9 bases and J by 5 bases, with 15 bases between them. Germline V gene lookup returns CDR1 KGHDR and CDR2 SFDVKD. The CDR3 protein is CATLGHPGETQYF. CDR3 bases: TGTGCCACCCTCGGACACCCGGGGGAGACCCAGTACTTC.

The rearrangement uses TRBV19 and TRBJ1-6, with D possibly TRBD1 on 6 matching bases. V was clipped by 3 bases and J by 5 bases, with 11 bases between them. The CDR3 is 15 amino acids. Germline values: CDR1 LNHDA, CDR2 SQIVND (reference sequence). The CDR3, as DNA: TGTGCCAGTAGTATTGCAGGGGTAAATAATTCACCCCTCCACTTT. Translating it yields CASSIAGVNNSPLHF.

The gene calls are TRBV14 and TRBJ2-7; D possibly corresponds to TRBD2 (6 bases). V was clipped by 7 bases and J by 2 bases, with 12 bases between them. This CDR3 has 13 residues. Germline CDR1 is SGHDN and CDR2 is FVKESK. CDR3 in amino acids: CASTPPGAYEQYF. CDR3 sequence (DNA): TGTGCCAGCACCCCACCGGGGGCCTACGAGCAGTACTTC.

At least ten counts were recorded for this clonotype. The rearrangement joins TRBV2 to TRBJ2-7, with D uncertain. Trimming removed 6 bases from V and 7 bases from J, with 16 bases in between. CDR1 and CDR2 (germline): SNHLY, FYNNEI. This CDR3 comprises 13 residues. The CDR3 DNA follows: TGTGCCAGCAGCCTGGCGTACACCGCGGAGCAGTACTTC. Encoded protein: CASSLAYTAEQYF.

The chain has TRBV10-1 and TRBJ1-4; 7 bases line up with TRBD1. The V gene end was trimmed by 5 bases and the J gene end by 0 bases; junction bases not matched to a gene: 3. The germline CDR1 and CDR2 sequences are WNHNN and SYGVQD (reference sequence). The CDR3 has 15 amino acids. The CDR3 DNA follows: TGCGCCAGCAGTACAGGGGACGCAACTAATGAAAAACTGTTTTTT. Protein: CASSTGDATNEKLFF.

The chain recombines TRBV2 with TRBJ2-2, with TRBD2 as a possible D gene (6 bases). This CDR3 is built from 15 residues. Per germline, CDR1 SNHLY and CDR2 FYNNEI. Trimming removed 4 bases at V and 5 bases at J, with 14 bases between. In DNA, the CDR3 is TGTGCCAGCAGTGCCCAAGGAGGGGTGACCGGGGAGCTGTTTTTT. Translating gives CASSAQGGVTGELFF.

The chain has TRBV11-2 and TRBJ1-1; D remains ambiguous. Trimming shortened V by 4 bases and J by 6 bases, and 6 bases separated the two germline ends. The germline V gene encodes CDR1 SGHAT and CDR2 FQNNGV. The CDR3 contains 11 residues. The chain's CDR3 is CASSSTAEAFF. As DNA, the CDR3 is TGTGCCAGCAGCTCGACTGCTGAAGCTTTCTTT.

This clonotype was seen a few times. This chain connects TRBV19 to TRBJ2-1; TRBD2 matches 8 bases. This CDR3 is 15 amino acids long. Per the germline V gene, CDR1 is LNHDA and CDR2 is SQIVND (reference sequence). The junction had 13 bases not matched to a gene; V was cut back by 5 bases and J by 10 bases. CDR3 coding DNA: TGTGCCAGTAGTGTCGGCACTAGCGGCCTTAAGGAGCAGTTCTTC. Protein: CASSVGTSGLKEQFF.

Only a few counts were recorded for this clonotype. J is TRBJ2-6 and V is TRBV29-1, with TRBD1 as a possible D gene (6 bases). V was trimmed by 7 bases and J by 4 bases, leaving 20 bases between them. The CDR3 spans 16 residues. Germline assignment: CDR1 SQVTM and CDR2 ANQGSEA. CDR3 region: CSAAGTRGPGANVLTF. The CDR3 nucleotides are TGCAGCGCGGCCGGGACAAGGGGTCCCGGGGCCAACGTCCTGACTTTC.

The table lists this clonotype with a few counts. This chain connects TRBV12-3 or TRBV12-4 to TRBJ2-7, with TRBD1 matching 7 bases. J lost 5 bases, V lost 6 bases, and 7 bases had no gene match. The CDR3 is 13 amino acids. The CDR3 region is CASSSDRVHEQYF. CDR3 sequence (DNA): TGTGCCAGCAGCTCTGACAGGGTGCACGAGCAGTACTTC.

This clonotype was seen a few times. The chain carries TRBV6-5 and TRBJ1-1; no definite D call. The germline V gene encodes CDR1 MNHEY and CDR2 SVGAGI. The CDR3 sequence is 14 residues long. The V end lost 0 bases, the J end lost 1 base, and 6 bases lay between the germline ends. In nucleotides, the CDR3 is TGTGCCAGCAGTTACTCAGGAGGGAACACTGAAGCTTTCTTT. It codes for CASSYSGGNTEAFF.

V gene TRBV6-2 or TRBV6-3 combines with J gene TRBJ2-7; D possibly corresponds to TRBD1 (5 bases). The CDR3 has 14 residues. The V and J ends lost 7 bases and 4 bases respectively, with 17 bases between them. CDR1 MNHEY and CDR2 SVGEGT come from the germline V gene. For the CDR3, the DNA is TGTGCCAGCAACCACGACGACAGAGTATACGAGCAGTACTTC. Residues: CASNHDDRVYEQYF.

On this clonotype: One end of the junction varies from germline; a read error may be responsible. V and J are TRBV10-3 and TRBJ1-1; D is possibly TRBD1 (5 bases). Germline lookup yields CDR1 ENHRY and CDR2 SYGVKD. The CDR3 has 13 amino acids. CDR3 bases: TGTGCCATCAGTGGGGTGGAGGACACTAAAGCTTTCTTT. As protein: CAISGVEDTKAFF.

For this clonotype: Mismatch with germline at one junction end may stem from a read error. The V and J genes are TRBV10-1 and TRBJ2-5, with 8 bases aligning to TRBD1. The CDR3 spans 15 residues. Germline V CDR1 and CDR2: WNHNN, SYGVQD (reference sequence). The CDR3 DNA reads as TGTGCCAGCAGCCTATGGACAGGGCAGGGCGAGACCCAGTACTTC. Protein sequence: CASSLWTGQGETQYF.